This T cell receptor beta chain was identified during a study of beta chain features in type 1 diabetes. This clone has a count of ten or more. Reverse transcription of all isolated RNA meant that expressed TCRB transcripts were sequenced. The protocol was immunoSEQ multiplex PCR, while the TCRdb copy is restricted to in-frame clones and leaves out a portion. The repertoire holds 390,000 or so clones, with more than 11% as singletons. The CDR3 covers 14 residues. V was trimmed by 1 base and J by 4 bases, leaving 13 bases between them. The germline gives CDR1 SQVTM, CDR2 ANQGSEA. The sequenced sample was naive CD4+ T cells from blood. The sequence was obtained from a man aged 30-40 years in good health. This sequence joins TRBV29-1 and TRBJ1-1, with unresolved D. The CDR3 nucleotides read TGCAGCGTTGAAGTGACGACGCTGGCCACTGAAGCTTTCTTT. Its translation is CSVEVTTLATEAFF.